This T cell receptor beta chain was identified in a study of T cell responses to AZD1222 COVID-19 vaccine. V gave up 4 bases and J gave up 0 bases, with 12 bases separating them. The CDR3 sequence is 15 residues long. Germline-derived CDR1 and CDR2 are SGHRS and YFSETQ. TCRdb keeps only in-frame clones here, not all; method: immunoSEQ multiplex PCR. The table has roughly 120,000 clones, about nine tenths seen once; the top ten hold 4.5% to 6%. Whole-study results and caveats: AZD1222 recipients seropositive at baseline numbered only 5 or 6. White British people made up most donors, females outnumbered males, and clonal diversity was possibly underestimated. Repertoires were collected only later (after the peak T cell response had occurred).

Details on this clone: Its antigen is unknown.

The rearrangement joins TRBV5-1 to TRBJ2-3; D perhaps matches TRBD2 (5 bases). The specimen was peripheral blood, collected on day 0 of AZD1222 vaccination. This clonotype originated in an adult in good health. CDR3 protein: CASSHRGGSTDTQYF. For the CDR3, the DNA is TGCGCCAGCAGCCACCGAGGAGGTAGCACAGATACGCAGTATTTT.